The 32 T cell receptor beta chains in this list originate from one sample, sequenced in a study of blood T cells in healthy people across ages. For the second PCR, which ran for about 6 to 11 cycles, a sample-barcoded 5' primer and a J-beta primer mix were used. MiXCR, applied by TCRdb to the 5' RACE reads, yields one record per CDR3 protein. Found here are 1.5 million to 2 million distinct CDR3 sequences, around 42% of them singletons; the top ten hold more than 20%. The sample comprised blood. All receptors derive from a human donor in good health.

The J gene is TRBJ2-1, the V gene TRBV27, with 11 positions matching TRBD2. Germline CDR1 and CDR2: MNHEY and SMNVEV (reference sequence). The junction had 4 bases not matched to a gene; V was cut back by 7 bases and J by 5 bases. This CDR3 contains 14 residues. CDR3 in amino acids: CASTGTSGNNEQFF. The CDR3 nucleotides read TGTGCCAGCACCGGGACTAGCGGTAACAATGAGCAGTTCTTC.

This clonotype was seen a few times. This chain links TRBV28 with TRBJ2-5, with TRBD1 identical over 12 bases. CDR1 and CDR2 from the germline V gene are MDHEN and SYDVKM. Trimming removed 3 bases from V and 5 bases from J; junction bases left unmatched: 10. The CDR3 totals 17 residues. CDR3 in amino acids: CASSLGGTGGAGETQYF. In nucleotides, the CDR3 is TGTGCCAGCAGTTTGGGAGGGACAGGGGGCGCGGGGGAGACCCAGTACTTC.

This sequence joins TRBV20-1 and TRBJ1-2, with a tentative D call TRBD1 (5 bases). This CDR3 is built from 12 residues. Trimming removed 3 bases from V and 4 bases from J, with 9 bases in between. Germline V gives CDR1 DFQATT, CDR2 SNEGSKA (reference sequence). Here the CDR3 reads CSARGRSYGYTF. As DNA, the CDR3 is TGCAGTGCTAGGGGGCGCAGCTATGGCTACACCTTC.

This clonotype appeared a few times. The J gene is TRBJ1-2, the V gene TRBV20-1; 7 bases line up with TRBD1. CDR3 length: 15 residues. V gave up 0 bases and J gave up 0 bases; unmatched junction bases: 4. Germline CDR1 DFQATT, CDR2 SNEGSKA (reference sequence). The CDR3 region is CSARDGGQANYGYTF. In DNA, the CDR3 is TGCAGTGCTAGAGATGGCGGACAGGCTAACTATGGCTACACCTTC.

This sequence joins TRBV11-3 and TRBJ1-6; D possibly corresponds to TRBD1 (5 bases). The CDR3 is 12 residues long. CDR1 and CDR2 from the germline V gene are SGHNT and YENEEA. Deletions cut 6 bases from V and 13 bases from J, with 13 bases between. The CDR3 coding sequence is TGTGCCAGCAGATCAGGGTCTTCGCCCCTCCACTTT. Translated, it gives CASRSGSSPLHF.

The V gene is TRBV29-1, the J gene TRBJ1-1; tentative D call: TRBD1 (5 bases). Germline-derived CDR1 and CDR2 are SQVTM and ANQGSEA. CDR3 length: 16 amino acids. V was shortened by 4 bases and J by 1 base, with 19 bases between the two germline ends. CDR3 residues: CSVVGETQRGNTEAFF. CDR3 coding DNA: TGCAGCGTTGTTGGGGAGACTCAGAGGGGGAACACTGAAGCTTTCTTT. Supplemented by reference TRBV29-1 and TRBJ1-1, the full variable domain reads SAVISQKPSRDICQRGTSLTIQCQVDSQVTMMFWYRQQPGQSLTLIATANQGSEATYESGFVIDKFPISRPNLTFSTLTVSNMSPEDSSIYLCSVVGETQRGNTEAFFGQGTRLTVV.

This clonotype was seen only a few times. This rearrangement joins TRBV5-6 to TRBJ2-5; 12 bases line up with TRBD2. CDR3 length: 17 amino acids. Per germline, CDR1 SGHDT and CDR2 YYEEEE. The trim removed 3 bases at V and 0 bases at J, leaving 6 bases unmatched. CDR3: CASSSRLAGVHQETQYF. CDR3 nucleotides: TGTGCCAGCAGCTCCAGACTAGCGGGGGTCCACCAAGAGACCCAGTACTTC.

The chain carries TRBV20-1 and TRBJ1-2, with 10 bases aligning to TRBD1. From germline, CDR1 is DFQATT and CDR2 SNEGSKA (reference sequence). The V segment lost 5 bases and the J segment 4 bases; nucleotides outside the gene matches: 7. CDR3 length equals 14 residues. In nucleotides, the CDR3 is TGCAGTGCTGCCCCAGGACAGGGGGGCTATGGCTACACCTTC. Translated, it gives CSAAPGQGGYGYTF.

This clonotype was seen a few times. The chain couples TRBV20-1 to TRBJ2-4, with 9 nucleotides matching TRBD1. The assigned J gene may be wrong: the sequence end matches TRBJ2-7 better. Germline V lookup: CDR1 DFQATT, CDR2 SNEGSKA (reference sequence). The CDR3 runs to 13 residues. This CDR3 is CSARETGGYEQYF. Here the CDR3 DNA reads TGCAGTGCTAGAGAGACAGGGGGCTACGAGCAGTACTTC.

The CDR3 DNA reads as TGTGCCAGCAGAAAAGGGGGCTATAGCAATCAGCCCCAGCATTTT. It yields the protein CASRKGGYSNQPQHF. The V call is TRBV6-6, the J call TRBJ1-5; TRBD1 agrees at 7 bases. The CDR3 runs to 15 residues. Germline values: CDR1 MNHNY, CDR2 SVGAGI (reference sequence). Trimming took 6 bases from V and 0 from J; bases not matched to a gene: 5.

The chain is built from TRBV10-3 and TRBJ2-1; D may be TRBD2 (7 bases). Trimming shortened V by 8 bases and J by 1 base, and 18 bases separated the two germline ends. CDR3 length: 16 amino acids. CDR1 and CDR2 (germline): ENHRY, SYGVKD. CDR3 sequence reads: CAIQGGGGPSYNEQFF. Written as DNA, the CDR3 is TGTGCCATCCAAGGAGGGGGGGGGCCATCCTACAATGAGCAGTTCTTC.

To note about this clonotype: A junction boundary mismatches the germline segment, possibly from a read error. The chain combines TRBV7-2 with TRBJ2-7; TRBD1 matches 8 bases. The CDR3 spans 13 residues. Germline V gene sequence: CDR1 SGHTA, CDR2 FQGNSA. The CDR3 protein is CAGSEDRVYEQYF. The DNA for the CDR3 is TGTGCCGGCAGCGAGGACAGGGTCTACGAGCAGTACTTC.

About this clonotype itself: A junction end diverges from the germline sequence, so it may reflect a read error. V is TRBV9 and J is TRBJ2-1; TRBD2 might be the D (5 bases). The germline V gene encodes CDR1 SGDLS and CDR2 YYNGEE. This CDR3 contains 15 residues. CDR3 loop: CAGSPFGESYNEQFF. The CDR3 nucleotides read TGTGCCGGCAGCCCGTTCGGGGAGTCTTACAATGAGCAGTTCTTC.

This chain links TRBV3-1 with TRBJ1-4; D is unresolved. V shed 6 bases and J shed 0 bases, with 8 bases lying between them. Germline CDR1 reads LGHDT; CDR2 reads YNNKEL (reference sequence). CDR3 length equals 14 residues. CDR3 protein: CASSLQTTNEKLFF. The CDR3 nucleotides read TGTGCCAGCAGTTTACAGACAACTAATGAAAAACTGTTTTTT.

This clonotype was counted only a few times. The J gene is TRBJ2-3, the V gene TRBV5-1; 9 positions match TRBD2. V gave up 5 bases and J gave up 0 bases; unmatched junction bases: 7. CDR3 length: 16 residues. Germline lookup yields CDR1 SGHRS and CDR2 YFSETQ. CDR3 loop: CASREGTSRSTDTQYF. In DNA, the CDR3 is TGCGCCAGCAGAGAGGGGACTAGCCGTAGCACAGATACGCAGTATTTT.

The sample holds a few counts of this clonotype. V gene TRBV29-1 combines with J gene TRBJ1-2; 7 nucleotides align to TRBD1. CDR1 and CDR2 from the germline V gene are SQVTM and ANQGSEA. J was trimmed by 7 bases and V by 4 bases; bases with no gene match: 9. The CDR3 contains 13 residues. DNA for the CDR3: TGCAGCGTTGCGGAGACAGGGCTAAGTGGCTACACCTTC. It translates to CSVAETGLSGYTF.

This clonotype was counted a few times. Sequence at one end of the junction differs from germline and may be a read error. The chain combines TRBV5-1 with TRBJ1-1; no clear D gene. Germline V gene data show CDR1 as SGHRS and CDR2 as YFSETQ. The CDR3 extends over 14 amino acids. CDR3 loop: CASSPTPENAEAFF. The DNA for the CDR3 is TGCGCCAGCAGCCCGACGCCAGAGAACGCTGAAGCTTTCTTT.

This chain uses TRBV6-2 or TRBV6-3 with TRBJ1-2; 7 positions agree with TRBD1. Trimming removed 2 bases from V and 8 bases from J; junction bases left unmatched: 8. The CDR3 totals 14 residues. CDR1 and CDR2 (germline): MNHEY, SVGEGT. CDR3: CASSYPTGREGYTF. CDR3 DNA: TGTGCCAGCAGTTACCCGACAGGGAGAGAAGGCTACACCTTC.

This clonotype was detected only a few times. The chain links TRBV4-2 to TRBJ2-1; 8 bases line up with TRBD2. V shed 0 bases, J shed 2 bases, and the junction held 3 bases outside the gene matches. Germline V lookup: CDR1 LGHNA, CDR2 YNFKEQ. This CDR3 contains 16 residues. Here the CDR3 reads CASSQEASGPYNEQFF. The CDR3 DNA reads as TGTGCCAGCAGCCAAGAGGCTAGCGGGCCCTACAATGAGCAGTTCTTC.

The genes are TRBV12-3 or TRBV12-4 and TRBJ1-1; a possible D gene is TRBD1 (5 bases). The CDR3 is 12 amino acids. Trimming shortened V by 1 base and J by 7 bases, and 7 bases separated the two germline ends. CDR3 sequence reads: CASSLETVEAFF. CDR3 sequence (DNA): TGTGCCAGCAGTTTAGAGACAGTTGAAGCTTTCTTT.

There are a few counts of this clonotype. This chain uses TRBV12-3 or TRBV12-4 with TRBJ2-3; TRBD2 agrees at 7 bases. Losses at the gene ends were 5 bases for V and 5 bases for J; bases not matched to a gene: 13. The CDR3 runs to 16 residues. CDR3 DNA sequence: TGTGCCAGCAGTCCTCAGACTAGCTGGGTCGTAGATACGCAGTATTTT. It is translated as CASSPQTSWVVDTQYF.

This clonotype was recorded many times. The chain is built from TRBV7-2 and TRBJ2-5; D might be TRBD1 (6 bases). Germline V gene lookup returns CDR1 SGHTA and CDR2 FQGNSA. The V gene lost 1 base and the J gene lost 4 bases, with 13 bases spanning the gap. The CDR3 loop spans 15 amino acids. The CDR3 spells CASSLGVGGRETQYF. The CDR3 DNA reads as TGTGCCAGCAGCTTAGGGGTAGGGGGTAGAGAGACCCAGTACTTC.

The chain joins TRBV4-1 to TRBJ1-2, with D unclear. V lost 3 bases and J 8 bases, leaving 13 bases between the germline ends. Per germline, CDR1 MGHRA and CDR2 YSYEKL. The CDR3 loop spans 13 amino acids. This CDR3 reads CASSHPVSRGYTF. The CDR3 region has the DNA TGCGCCAGCAGCCACCCGGTGTCTCGGGGCTACACCTTC.

There are many counts of this clonotype. The gene calls are TRBV10-1 and TRBJ1-5, with TRBD1 identical over 10 bases. The CDR3 extends over 12 amino acids. The ends lost 8 bases at V and 5 bases at J; junction bases unmatched: 0. Germline CDR1 is WNHNN and CDR2 is SYGVQD (reference sequence). CDR3 DNA: TGCGCCAGCGGGACAGGGGATCAGCCCCAGCATTTT. Encoded protein: CASGTGDQPQHF.

This clonotype was seen only a few times. The V call is TRBV6-6, the J call TRBJ2-3, with D hard to call. Germline V gene lookup returns CDR1 MNHNY and CDR2 SVGAGI (reference sequence). The ends were cut back, 5 bases at V and 2 bases at J, with 11 bases in the middle. The CDR3 contains 14 residues. This CDR3 reads CASSPDLNTDTQYF. The CDR3 DNA sequence: TGTGCCAGCAGTCCGGACCTGAACACAGATACGCAGTATTTT.

V is TRBV15 and J is TRBJ2-5; D uncertain. Germline-derived CDR1 and CDR2 are LNHNV and YYDKDF (reference sequence). The CDR3 is made up of 15 amino acids. Between the trimmed V and J ends, which lost 0 bases and 11 bases, there was a span of 19 bases. CDR3: CATSRDRAFTEEQYF. The CDR3 bases are TGTGCCACCAGCAGAGATCGGGCATTCACAGAGGAGCAGTACTTC.

This CDR3 is CASSLALRGGGETQYF. CDR3 in DNA: TGTGCCAGCAGCTTAGCCTTGCGGGGGGGAGGAGAGACCCAGTACTTC. V and J are TRBV7-2 and TRBJ2-5; TRBD2 matches at 9 bases. Trimming removed 0 bases from V and 4 bases from J; junction bases left unmatched: 6. The CDR3 is 16 amino acids. Germline loops: CDR1 SGHTA, CDR2 FQGNSA.

This clonotype was seen only a few times. In nucleotides, the CDR3 is TGCAGTGCCCCGGACCAAGCCAATGAGCAGTTCTTC. Encoded protein: CSAPDQANEQFF. This chain uses TRBV20-1 with TRBJ2-1; D gene uncertain. The germline gives CDR1 DFQATT, CDR2 SNEGSKA (reference sequence). The length of the CDR3 is 12 residues. V was shortened by 6 bases and J by 6 bases, with 12 bases between the two germline ends.

This clonotype turned up a few times. The J gene is TRBJ2-1, the V gene TRBV4-1; TRBD2 aligns across 16 bases. J was trimmed by 11 bases and V by 0 bases; bases with no gene match: 1. CDR3 length: 15 residues. Germline V gene lookup returns CDR1 MGHRA and CDR2 YSYEKL. In DNA form, the CDR3 reads TGCGCCAGCAGCCAAGAGGGACTAGCGGGGGGGAAGCAGTTCTTC. It yields the protein CASSQEGLAGGKQFF.

The gene calls are TRBV6-1 and TRBJ1-5, with 7 bases aligning to TRBD1. Germline CDR1 is MNHNS and CDR2 is SASEGT. This CDR3 is built from 14 residues. Trimming cost V 3 bases and J 6 bases; bases outside gene matches: 5. This CDR3 reads CASSDGTEGQPQHF. The CDR3 region has the DNA TGTGCCAGCAGTGACGGGACAGAGGGTCAGCCCCAGCATTTT.

This clonotype was recorded a few times. V and J are TRBV5-1 and TRBJ2-7; no firm D call. The V end was cut by 3 bases, the J end by 6 bases, with 16 bases between. Germline V gene data show CDR1 as SGHRS and CDR2 as YFSETQ. The CDR3 is made up of 14 amino acids. CDR3 amino acids: CASSSTRRVGEQYF. The DNA of the CDR3 is TGCGCCAGCAGCTCTACCCGAAGGGTGGGCGAGCAGTACTTC.

The rearrangement uses TRBV6-4 and TRBJ1-2; D is perhaps TRBD1 (5 bases). Trimming cost V 0 bases and J 2 bases, with 16 bases left between them. The CDR3 is 17 residues long. The germline V gene has CDR1 MRHNA and CDR2 SNTAGT. This chain's CDR3 is CASSDSKQQARNYGYTF. DNA of the CDR3: TGTGCCAGCAGTGACTCTAAACAACAGGCCAGAAACTATGGCTACACCTTC.